This TCR beta chain comes out of a study of cytomegalovirus exposure and HLA in healthy donors. Study outcomes and limitations: The study carried out a later analysis of TCR beta sequences. It associated some 15,000 of them with specific HLA alleles at a false discovery rate of 0.05. Across donors, sequencing depth was assumed by presence/absence analyses to be roughly uniform.

Amplification used 60 Vbeta primers and 13 Jbeta primers. The table came from immunoSEQ multiplex PCR; TCRdb's copy has only in-frame clones and leaves some out. Of 150,000 to 200,000 clones listed, around 79% are singletons. Concerning this clone itself: Its cognate antigen is unknown.

This CDR3 comprises 14 residues. Germline V gives CDR1 SGHRS, CDR2 YFSETQ. The V end was cut by 0 bases, the J end by 3 bases, with 8 bases between. The clonotype was recovered from a woman aged 45-60 years in good health and CMV-seronegative. Sample: PBMCs. The V call is TRBV5-1, the J call TRBJ2-3; tentatively, D is TRBD1 (6 bases). The CDR3 DNA reads as TGCGCCAGCAGCTTGGGGACAGTTACAGATACGCAGTATTTT. Translating it yields CASSLGTVTDTQYF.